The 19 T cell receptor beta chains presented below share a single source sample, sequenced in a study of PD-L1 blockade in urothelial cancer (dated by TCRdb to the late 2010s). The label giving this sample's time point can be read as: peripheral blood 6 weeks after treatment start. The library was prepared using the immunoSEQ multiplex PCR assay. Drawn from immuneACCESS, this table holds only the in-frame rearrangements with V and J called that TCRdb kept. Clones are partly lost; checked studies trace under half to an unresolved V gene and leave the rest unexplained. This sample holds about 50,000 clones; around 90% were observed only once. Of the sample, 2.4% is held by the ten largest clones. Here the sequenced sample was PBMCs, taken around atezolizumab (anti-PD-L1) treatment. Receptor source: a man in his fifties or sixties with urothelial cancer.

The CDR3 region is CASSPSGVRNTEAFF. The CDR3 bases are TGTGCCAGCAGTCCCTCAGGGGTGAGGAACACTGAAGCTTTCTTT. The chain is built from TRBV5-5 and TRBJ1-1, with D perhaps TRBD1 (6 bases). The CDR3 sequence is 15 residues long. CDR1 SGHKS and CDR2 YYEKEE come from the germline V gene (reference sequence). V gave up 5 bases and J gave up 1 base, with 15 bases separating them.

The genes are TRBV28 and TRBJ2-7; TRBD2 matches at 8 bases. There are 12 residues in the CDR3. From germline, CDR1 is MDHEN and CDR2 SYDVKM. The junction had 5 bases not matched to a gene; V was cut back by 8 bases and J by 5 bases. The CDR3 nucleotides are TGTGCCAGCCGAGCGGGAGATAACGAGCAGTACTTC. It is translated as CASRAGDNEQYF.

The genes are TRBV5-1 and TRBJ2-5; TRBD2 matches at 15 bases. Germline lookup yields CDR1 SGHRS and CDR2 YFSETQ. The ends lost 5 bases at V and 5 bases at J; junction bases unmatched: 10. The CDR3 runs to 17 residues. In DNA, the CDR3 is TGCGCCAGCAGTCTGAGGACTAGCGGGAGGGGTACGGAGACCCAGTACTTC. Residues: CASSLRTSGRGTETQYF.

J is TRBJ2-3 and V is TRBV20-1; no reliable D call. Germline V CDR1 and CDR2: DFQATT, SNEGSKA (reference sequence). The CDR3 covers 11 residues. Trimming left V 5 bases short and J 6 bases short, with 9 bases between. The CDR3 coding sequence is TGCAGTGCTCAATCGGGTGATACGCAGTATTTT. Amino acid sequence: CSAQSGDTQYF.

The chain employs TRBV6-1 and TRBJ2-1; the D gene is possibly TRBD2 (6 bases). Trimming removed 2 bases from V and 4 bases from J, with 12 bases in between. The CDR3 runs 15 residues. CDR1 is MNHNS, CDR2 SASEGT, per germline. CDR3 amino acids: CASSENLAGYNEQFF. The CDR3 DNA is TGTGCCAGCAGTGAAAATTTGGCGGGGTACAATGAGCAGTTCTTC.

The rearrangement uses TRBV5-6 and TRBJ2-7; TRBD1 aligns across 11 bases. Trimming removed 2 bases from V and 4 bases from J; junction bases left unmatched: 2. This CDR3 is built from 14 residues. The V gene's germline CDR1 is SGHDT and CDR2 YYEEEE. The chain's CDR3 is CASSFGTGGYEQYF. In nucleotides, the CDR3 is TGTGCCAGCAGCTTCGGGACAGGGGGATACGAGCAGTACTTC.

The chain carries TRBV27 and TRBJ2-2; 7 positions match TRBD1. Germline CDR1 MNHEY, CDR2 SMNVEV (reference sequence). The CDR3 is 14 residues long. V lost 7 bases, J lost 3 bases, and 5 bases stayed unmatched. The CDR3, as DNA: TGTGCCAGCACCCGACAGGGTCACACCGGGGAGCTGTTTTTT. Protein sequence: CASTRQGHTGELFF.

The V call is TRBV11-3, the J call TRBJ2-7, with a tentative D call TRBD1 (5 bases). Per the germline V gene, CDR1 is SGHNT and CDR2 is YENEEA. V was shortened by 5 bases and J by 3 bases, with 11 bases between the two germline ends. This CDR3 comprises 13 residues. The CDR3 DNA is TGTGCCAGCAGCCGAACGACAGACTACGAGCAGTACTTC. Translating it yields CASSRTTDYEQYF.

This clone was seen a single time. This chain links TRBV7-2 with TRBJ1-1; possible D gene TRBD1, 6 bases. V dropped 2 bases and J dropped 1 base, with 14 bases sitting between them. The CDR3 is 16 amino acids. Germline values: CDR1 SGHTA, CDR2 FQGNSA. DNA of the CDR3: TGTGCCAGCAGCTTACGGTTCTTAGGGGGGAACACTGAAGCTTTCTTT. Encoded protein: CASSLRFLGGNTEAFF.

The chain has TRBV28 and TRBJ2-5, with a weak D call TRBD2 (6 bases). The V gene's germline CDR1 is MDHEN and CDR2 SYDVKM. V lost 5 bases and J 5 bases, leaving 18 bases between the germline ends. This CDR3 region has 15 residues. CDR3 in amino acids: CASSTLDGGGETQYF. The CDR3 DNA is TGTGCCAGCAGTACCCTCGACGGGGGTGGGGAGACCCAGTACTTC.

The V and J genes are TRBV5-1 and TRBJ1-4, with a possible D match to TRBD1 (6 bases). The germline CDR1 and CDR2 sequences are SGHRS and YFSETQ. The CDR3 is made up of 15 amino acids. V was shortened by 4 bases and J by 3 bases, with 13 bases between the two germline ends. As DNA, the CDR3 is TGCGCCAGCAGCCTCGCAGGGGAGCCTAATGAAAAACTGTTTTTT. This sequence encodes CASSLAGEPNEKLFF.

The rearrangement links TRBV6-1 to TRBJ1-1; 10 bases line up with TRBD1. With 4 bases clipped from V and 4 bases from J, the junction kept 6 bases outside the gene matches. Germline V gene lookup returns CDR1 MNHNS and CDR2 SASEGT. The CDR3 covers 15 residues. The CDR3 nucleotides are TGTGCCAGCAGTGGGGACAGGGGTATTTTCACTGAAGCTTTCTTT. Translated: CASSGDRGIFTEAFF.

The J gene is TRBJ2-1, the V gene TRBV9, with TRBD2 matching over 13 bases. Looked up from germline, CDR1 is SGDLS and CDR2 is YYNGEE. The CDR3 totals 21 residues. The V gene end was trimmed by 4 bases and the J gene end by 0 bases; junction bases not matched to a gene: 16. The CDR3 coding sequence is TGTGCCAGCAGCCCACACAGTCCGGGACTAGCGGGATTTGGCTCCTACAATGAGCAGTTCTTC. Translated: CASSPHSPGLAGFGSYNEQFF.

The chain couples TRBV5-4 to TRBJ2-2; D may be TRBD2 (6 bases). CDR3 length: 15 amino acids. Between the trimmed V and J ends, which lost 6 bases and 1 base, there was a span of 13 bases. Germline V lookup: CDR1 SGHNT, CDR2 YYREEE (reference sequence). CDR3 sequence (DNA): TGTGCCAGCAAGCCTGGAGGGAGGAACACCGGGGAGCTGTTTTTT. Translating it yields CASKPGGRNTGELFF.

This clone showed up just a few times. The V call is TRBV9, the J call TRBJ1-3; no definite D call. The CDR3 has 16 amino acids. The germline V and J ends were trimmed by 3 bases and 0 bases, with 13 bases remaining between them. Germline-derived CDR1 and CDR2 are SGDLS and YYNGEE. The CDR3 nucleotides read TGTGCCAGCAGCGGAGACACATTGATCTCTGGAAACACCATATATTTT. Amino acid sequence: CASSGDTLISGNTIYF.

The genes are TRBV2 and TRBJ2-2, with 7 positions matching TRBD2. The junction had 4 bases not matched to a gene; V was cut back by 8 bases and J by 7 bases. The germline gives CDR1 SNHLY, CDR2 FYNNEI. This CDR3 is 12 amino acids long. The DNA of the CDR3 is TGTGCCAGCCGGGGGGTCTACGGGGAGCTGTTTTTT. This codes for CASRGVYGELFF.

The chain has TRBV6-5 and TRBJ1-2; D might be TRBD1 (5 bases). CDR1 and CDR2 (germline): MNHEY, SVGAGI. This CDR3 region has 11 residues. The germline V and J ends were trimmed by 8 bases and 3 bases, with 7 bases remaining between them. The CDR3 DNA reads TGTGCCAGCGGGGGGGACTATGGCTACACCTTC. Translating it yields CASGGDYGYTF.

The chain is built from TRBV9 and TRBJ1-4; 11 nucleotides line up with TRBD1. The CDR3 consists of 16 residues. Germline V CDR1 and CDR2: SGDLS, YYNGEE. V gave up 0 bases and J gave up 2 bases; unmatched junction bases: 0. CDR3 loop: CASSVGTGGTNEKLFF. In DNA, the CDR3 is TGTGCCAGCAGCGTAGGGACAGGGGGCACTAATGAAAAACTGTTTTTT.

The rearrangement joins TRBV5-8 to TRBJ1-2; weak D call: TRBD1 (5 bases). Germline V CDR1 and CDR2: SGHTS, YDEGEE. This CDR3 spans 13 amino acids. Trimming took 4 bases from V and 6 from J, leaving 13 bases between them. CDR3 residues: CASSVSRVDGYTF. As DNA, the CDR3 is TGTGCCAGCAGCGTTTCCAGGGTCGATGGCTACACCTTC.